These 12 T cell receptor beta chains were sequenced from one sample in a study of cytomegalovirus exposure and HLA in healthy donors. The PCR made use of 60 Vbeta and 13 Jbeta primers. Method: immunoSEQ multiplex PCR; TCRdb's copy keeps in-frame clones and lacks some. The table lists 200,000 to 250,000 clones, approximately 82% of them singletons, with about 0.58% in the top ten. The specimen sequenced was PBMCs. The source is a middle-aged woman in good health and CMV-seronegative.

The genes are TRBV5-1 and TRBJ2-7, with D possibly being TRBD2 (5 bases). V was pared by 0 bases and J by 7 bases, with 8 bases between. The germline CDR1 and CDR2 sequences are SGHRS and YFSETQ. The CDR3 is made up of 12 amino acids. CDR3 loop: CASSLAGKEQYF. The CDR3 DNA is TGCGCCAGCAGCTTGGCGGGGAAAGAGCAGTACTTC.

The chain links TRBV13 to TRBJ2-2; perhaps TRBD1 as D (6 bases). From germline, CDR1 is PRHDT and CDR2 FYEKMQ (reference sequence). The CDR3 runs to 13 residues. Trimming cost V 2 bases and J 6 bases, with 7 bases left between them. CDR3 loop: CASSLNRAGELFF. In nucleotides, the CDR3 is TGTGCCAGCAGCTTAAACAGGGCCGGGGAGCTGTTTTTT.

The chain combines TRBV4-3 with TRBJ2-1; tentative D call: TRBD2 (7 bases). The V end was cut by 4 bases, the J end by 7 bases, with 26 bases between. The CDR3 totals 18 residues. Germline assignment: CDR1 LGHNA and CDR2 YSLEER. The CDR3 sequence is CASSPTGDRGGWYNEQFF. CDR3 DNA: TGCGCCAGCAGCCCTACGGGGGATAGGGGGGGCTGGTATAATGAGCAGTTCTTC.

The gene calls are TRBV7-9 and TRBJ2-5; TRBD1 aligns across 7 bases. The assigned J gene may be wrong: the sequence end matches TRBJ2-7 better. Germline assignment: CDR1 SEHNR and CDR2 FQNEAQ (reference sequence). The CDR3 spans 13 residues. The CDR3 bases are TGTGCCAGCAGCTGGAAACAGGGGTACGAGCAGTACTTC. It yields the protein CASSWKQGYEQYF.

The chain has TRBV27 and TRBJ2-3; 7 nucleotides align to TRBD2. The junction had 7 bases not matched to a gene; V was cut back by 8 bases and J by 2 bases. Germline CDR1 is MNHEY and CDR2 is SMNVEV (reference sequence). The CDR3 loop spans 14 amino acids. CDR3 sequence: CASAWRGNTDTQYF. CDR3 bases: TGTGCCAGCGCATGGCGGGGGAACACAGATACGCAGTATTTT.

The chain recombines TRBV6-6 with TRBJ1-2; D is possibly TRBD1 (6 bases). Germline assignment: CDR1 MNHNY and CDR2 SVGAGI (reference sequence). This CDR3 has 16 residues. V was pared by 0 bases and J by 0 bases, with 11 bases between. CDR3: CASSYSRDTTNYGYTF. The DNA of the CDR3 is TGTGCCAGCAGTTACTCCCGGGACACAACTAACTATGGCTACACCTTC.

The chain combines TRBV13 with TRBJ1-6; D possibly corresponds to TRBD1 (5 bases). The V gene lost 2 bases and the J gene lost 8 bases, with 22 bases spanning the gap. This CDR3 region has 18 residues. CDR1 is PRHDT and CDR2 is FYEKMQ in the germline V gene (reference sequence). For the CDR3, the DNA is TGTGCCAGCAGCTTACCCGGTGGAGGGCAGGGAATTGATTCACCCCTCCACTTT. This encodes CASSLPGGGQGIDSPLHF.

This clone has more than one count but fewer than ten. The V and J genes are TRBV2 and TRBJ2-3; possible D gene TRBD2, 6 bases. The V end lost 8 bases, the J end lost 0 bases, and 9 bases lay between the germline ends. Per germline, CDR1 SNHLY and CDR2 FYNNEI. The CDR3 has 13 residues. The chain's CDR3 is CASGGISTDTQYF. The CDR3 DNA follows: TGTGCCAGCGGCGGGATTAGCACAGATACGCAGTATTTT.

V gene TRBV15 combines with J gene TRBJ2-7; weak D call: TRBD1 (7 bases). The CDR3 runs 14 residues. Germline V gene sequence: CDR1 LNHNV, CDR2 YYDKDF (reference sequence). Between the trimmed V and J ends, which lost 3 bases and 3 bases, there was a span of 12 bases. The CDR3, as DNA: TGTGCCACCAGCAGGCGGGACAGAGGCTACGAGCAGTACTTC. Amino acids: CATSRRDRGYEQYF.

This clone appeared once. The chain uses TRBV10-1 and TRBJ2-7; no reliable D call. The CDR3 totals 15 residues. Germline V gene data show CDR1 as WNHNN and CDR2 as SYGVQD (reference sequence). Trimming took 0 bases from V and 3 from J, leaving 12 bases between them. CDR3 loop: CASSESRRSIYEQYF. CDR3 nucleotide sequence: TGCGCCAGCAGTGAGTCTCGGCGGAGCATCTACGAGCAGTACTTC.

V usage is TRBV6-6 and J usage is TRBJ1-6; TRBD1 matches 7 bases. The CDR3 runs to 14 residues. Germline CDR1 reads MNHNY; CDR2 reads SVGAGI (reference sequence). Trimming took 8 bases from V and 7 from J; bases not matched to a gene: 8. CDR3 bases: TGTGCCAGCGGTAAACCGGGACAGAATTCACCCCTCCACTTT. It translates to CASGKPGQNSPLHF.

Here the CDR3 reads CASIGTGGHEQYF. As DNA, the CDR3 is TGTGCCAGCATCGGGACAGGGGGCCACGAGCAGTACTTC. V usage is TRBV6-1 and J usage is TRBJ2-7; 12 nucleotides match TRBD1. This CDR3 is 13 amino acids long. Germline values: CDR1 MNHNS, CDR2 SASEGT. The trim removed 7 bases at V and 5 bases at J, leaving 3 bases unmatched.